These T cell receptor beta chains were read from a single sample in a study of beta chain features in type 1 diabetes. Assay used: immunoSEQ multiplex PCR; TCRdb lists only in-frame clones, some missing. Here the sample spans hundreds of thousands of clones, under 20% being singletons. Sequenced input: naive CD4+ T cells from blood. The receptors were gathered from a woman under 30 in good health. Both conserved end residues are part of each CDR3. The D gene is left open where the match is weak. A row's size may be missing; if present it is once, few, many or a size class.

clone_size	d_call	v_call	j_call	cdr3_aa	cdr3_nt
few	-	TRBV2	TRBJ2-3	CASNERRVDTQYF	TGTGCCAGCAACGAGCGTAGGGTTGATACGCAGTATTTT
few	-	TRBV4-2	TRBJ2-1	CASSQDGQDEQFF	TGTGCCAGCAGCCAAGATGGACAAGATGAGCAGTTCTTC
-	TRBD1	TRBV27	TRBJ2-1	CASRPGQLNNEQFF	TGTGCCAGCCGGCCGGGACAGTTAAACAATGAGCAGTTCTTC
few	-	TRBV7-2	TRBJ2-5	CASSMQQGVSETQYF	TGTGCCAGCAGCATGCAACAGGGAGTCTCAGAGACCCAGTACTTC
-	-	TRBV5-6	TRBJ2-7	CASSTRQETYEQYF	TGTGCCAGCAGCACCAGACAGGAAACCTACGAGCAGTACTTC
-	-	TRBV19	TRBJ2-4	CASSINDPNIQYF	TGTGCCAGTAGTATAAATGACCCGAACATTCAGTACTTC
few	-	TRBV4-3	TRBJ2-4	CASSQGAGNVPSAKNIQYF	TGCGCCAGCAGCCAAGGGGCAGGGAACGTTCCCTCGGCCAAAAACATTCAGTACTTC
few	TRBD2	TRBV5-4	TRBJ2-1	CASSQTSGGFYNEQFF	TGTGCCAGCAGCCAGACTAGCGGGGGGTTTTACAATGAGCAGTTCTTC
few	TRBD1	TRBV2	TRBJ1-4	CASRTGTGGFATNEKLFF	TGTGCCAGCAGAACCGGGACAGGGGGATTTGCAACTAATGAAAAACTGTTTTTT
few	TRBD2	TRBV9	TRBJ2-5	CASSKGLAGGETQYF	TGTGCCAGCAGCAAGGGACTAGCGGGGGGAGAGACCCAGTACTTC
few	TRBD2	TRBV7-9	TRBJ2-1	CASSSWGGSGNEQFF	TGTGCCAGCAGCTCGTGGGGGGGTAGCGGCAATGAGCAGTTCTTC
few	TRBD2	TRBV7-2	TRBJ2-2	CASSLRGGLATSNTGELFF	TGTGCCAGCAGCCTCCGTGGTGGACTAGCGACCTCGAACACCGGGGAGCTGTTTTTT
-	-	TRBV7-3	TRBJ2-3	CQEVAPSTDTQYF	TGCCAAGAGGTTGCTCCCTCCACAGATACGCAGTATTTT
-	-	TRBV11-2	TRBJ2-7	CASSLDLRGTRSSYEQYF	TGTGCCAGCAGCTTAGATCTTCGGGGGACACGTAGCTCCTACGAGCAGTACTTC
-	-	TRBV11-2	TRBJ2-5	CASSPGSWETQYF	TGTGCCAGCAGCCCGGGGTCGTGGGAGACCCAGTACTTC
few	-	TRBV7-8	TRBJ1-1	CASSVRVNTEAFF	TGTGCCAGCAGCGTCAGAGTGAACACTGAAGCTTTCTTT
-	-	TRBV19	TRBJ1-2	CASSIGPGTAYGYTF	TGTGCCAGTAGTATAGGTCCAGGAACCGCCTATGGCTACACCTTC
few	-	TRBV2	TRBJ2-1	CASSLLPSYNEQFF	TGTGCCAGCAGCCTATTACCCTCCTACAATGAGCAGTTCTTC
-	-	TRBV28	TRBJ1-5	CASRFFTGLGQPQHF	TGTGCCAGCAGATTCTTTACAGGGCTCGGTCAGCCCCAGCATTTT
-	TRBD2	TRBV28	TRBJ2-7	CASRTSGRSYEQYF	TGTGCCAGCAGGACTAGCGGCCGTTCCTACGAGCAGTACTTC
few	TRBD1	TRBV19	TRBJ2-2	CASSDLLRGRELFF	TGTGCCAGTAGTGATCTCTTGAGGGGGCGGGAGCTGTTTTTT
few	-	TRBV28	TRBJ2-5	CASSFPPGTQYF	TGTGCCAGCAGTTTTCCCCCCGGGACCCAGTACTTC
few	-	TRBV18	TRBJ2-7	CASSPLASSLGSHEQYF	TGTGCCAGCTCACCCCTCGCGTCAAGCCTGGGGTCCCACGAGCAGTACTTC